The 10 T cell receptor beta chains below all came from one sample that was sequenced in a study of OX40 agonist ivuxolimab in advanced cancers. Clones were read by immunoSEQ multiplex PCR, and TCRdb kept only the in-frame ones, dropping some. Of 80,000 or so clones listed, more than 85% are singletons. The sequenced sample was CD4+ or CD8+ T cells sorted from blood, obtained in a trial of the OX40 agonist ivuxolimab. Every receptor here comes from an adult with an advanced solid tumor such as melanoma, head and neck, liver or kidney cancer.

The chain couples TRBV19 to TRBJ1-1; no definite D call. Trimming shortened V by 8 bases and J by 7 bases, and 8 bases separated the two germline ends. This CDR3 spans 10 amino acids. CDR1 is LNHDA and CDR2 is SQIVND in the germline V gene (reference sequence). The CDR3 nucleotides are TGTGCCAGTCGGGGAAGTGAAGCTTTCTTT. Translation: CASRGSEAFF.

The genes are TRBV6-5 and TRBJ1-5; TRBD1 is a possible D gene (5 bases). This CDR3 contains 14 residues. V dropped 4 bases and J dropped 3 bases, with 10 bases sitting between them. CDR1 and CDR2 (germline): MNHEY, SVGAGI. CDR3 in DNA: TGTGCCAGCAGTTCCCGACAGAACAATCAGCCCCAGCATTTT. It specifies CASSSRQNNQPQHF.

This clone was counted a single time. The rearrangement links TRBV5-4 to TRBJ2-7; possibly TRBD2 for D (5 bases). Germline CDR1 reads SGHNT; CDR2 reads YYREEE (reference sequence). V lost 4 bases to trimming and J lost 5 bases, with 13 bases between them. CDR3 length equals 13 residues. The CDR3 reads CASSRRETDEQYF. Here the CDR3 DNA reads TGTGCCAGCAGCCGCCGGGAAACCGACGAGCAGTACTTC.

CDR3 in DNA: TGTGCCAGCAGCTTAACTGGGCCGAATTCACCCCTCCACTTT. Protein: CASSLTGPNSPLHF. J is TRBJ1-6 and V is TRBV7-3; D unresolved. From germline, CDR1 is SGHTA and CDR2 FQGTGA. Trimming removed 0 bases from V and 7 bases from J, with 7 bases in between. CDR3 length equals 14 residues. Full variable domain (rest looked up from reference TRBV7-3 and TRBJ1-6): GAGVSQTPSNKVTEKGKYVELRCDPISGHTALYWYRQSLGQGPEFLIYFQGTGAADDSGLPNDRFFAVRPEGSVSTLKIQRTERGDSAVYLCASSLTGPNSPLHFGNGTRLTVT.

This chain uses TRBV10-1 with TRBJ2-3; maybe TRBD2 (7 bases). This CDR3 contains 17 residues. V dropped 5 bases and J dropped 2 bases, with 20 bases sitting between them. Germline CDR1 and CDR2: WNHNN and SYGVQD (reference sequence). The CDR3 DNA sequence: TGCGCCAGCAGTTTCTGGGGGGGCAGCAAGTCCACAGATACGCAGTATTTT. Translation: CASSFWGGSKSTDTQYF.

This chain connects TRBV7-2 to TRBJ2-2; D may be TRBD2 (5 bases). Germline V gene lookup returns CDR1 SGHTA and CDR2 FQGNSA. V shed 4 bases and J shed 4 bases, with 10 bases lying between them. This CDR3 has 14 amino acids. CDR3 amino acids: CASSSQRSTGELFF. DNA of the CDR3: TGTGCCAGCAGCTCGCAGCGGTCCACCGGGGAGCTGTTTTTT.

Remarks on this clone: One junction end disagrees with the germline gene, perhaps due to a read error. This rearrangement joins TRBV2 to TRBJ2-2; 12 nucleotides line up with TRBD2. The CDR3 is made up of 16 amino acids. Germline values: CDR1 SNHLY, CDR2 FYNNEI. The CDR3, as DNA: TGTGCCAGCAGTGGCTGGACTAGCGGGAACGCCGGGGAGCTGTTTTTT. This encodes CASSGWTSGNAGELFF.

The chain is built from TRBV10-3 and TRBJ2-1, with D possibly matching TRBD2 (6 bases). Deletions cut 0 bases from V and 5 bases from J, with 8 bases between. This CDR3 has 14 amino acids. In germline, CDR1 is ENHRY, CDR2 SYGVKD. CDR3 protein: CAISESGGNNEQFF. The CDR3 DNA sequence: TGTGCCATCAGTGAGTCAGGCGGGAACAATGAGCAGTTCTTC.

The chain has TRBV6-5 and TRBJ2-7; TRBD1 matches 10 bases. Germline V gene sequence: CDR1 MNHEY, CDR2 SVGAGI. The V segment lost 6 bases and the J segment 2 bases; nucleotides outside the gene matches: 4. The CDR3 is 14 residues long. In DNA, the CDR3 is TGTGCCAGCAGGCGGGGACAGGGGACCTACGAGCAGTACTTC. Residues: CASRRGQGTYEQYF.

The CDR3 loop is CASSLTGYGLYNEQFF. CDR3 nucleotide sequence: TGTGCCAGCAGCTTGACAGGGTACGGCCTCTACAATGAGCAGTTCTTC. The rearrangement joins TRBV7-2 to TRBJ2-1; 7 nucleotides agree with TRBD1. The trim removed 3 bases at V and 3 bases at J, leaving 8 bases unmatched. The CDR3 is made up of 16 amino acids. Germline V gene sequence: CDR1 SGHTA, CDR2 FQGNSA.